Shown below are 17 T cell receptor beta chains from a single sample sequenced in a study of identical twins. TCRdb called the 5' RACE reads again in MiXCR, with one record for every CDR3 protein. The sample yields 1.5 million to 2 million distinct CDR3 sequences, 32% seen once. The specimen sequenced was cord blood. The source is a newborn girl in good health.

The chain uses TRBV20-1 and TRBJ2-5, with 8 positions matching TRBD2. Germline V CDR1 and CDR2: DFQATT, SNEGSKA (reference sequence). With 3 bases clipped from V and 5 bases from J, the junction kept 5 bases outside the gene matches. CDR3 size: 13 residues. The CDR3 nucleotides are TGCAGTGCTAGCGGGGGGGCCTCCGAGACCCAGTACTTC. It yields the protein CSASGGASETQYF.

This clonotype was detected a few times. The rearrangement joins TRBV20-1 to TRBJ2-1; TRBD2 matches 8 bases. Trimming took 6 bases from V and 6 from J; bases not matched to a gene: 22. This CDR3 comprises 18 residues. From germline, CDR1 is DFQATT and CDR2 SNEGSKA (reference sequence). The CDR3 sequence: CSAIRLKIRGGRPNEQFF. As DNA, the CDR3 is TGCAGTGCGATCAGGTTGAAGATACGGGGGGGCCGTCCCAATGAGCAGTTCTTC.

In nucleotides, the CDR3 is TGCAGTGCTAGAGATCGGAATAGCGCCCCGAACACCGGGGAGCTGTTTTTT. This translates into CSARDRNSAPNTGELFF. V and J are TRBV20-1 and TRBJ2-2; the D gene is possibly TRBD2 (5 bases). This CDR3 has 17 residues. V shed 0 bases and J shed 0 bases, with 14 bases lying between them. Germline V CDR1 and CDR2: DFQATT, SNEGSKA (reference sequence).

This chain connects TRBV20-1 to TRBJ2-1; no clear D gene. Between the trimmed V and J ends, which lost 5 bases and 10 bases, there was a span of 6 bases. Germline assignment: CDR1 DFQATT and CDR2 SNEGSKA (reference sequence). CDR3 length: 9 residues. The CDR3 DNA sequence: TGCAGTGCTCTCTGCGAGCAGTTCTTC. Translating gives CSALCEQFF.

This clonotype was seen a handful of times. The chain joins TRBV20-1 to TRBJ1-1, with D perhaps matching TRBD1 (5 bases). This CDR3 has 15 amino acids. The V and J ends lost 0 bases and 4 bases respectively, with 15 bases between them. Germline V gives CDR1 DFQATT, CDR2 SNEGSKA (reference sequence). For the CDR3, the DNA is TGCAGTGCTAGAGATCGGCGGGTCGGGACCACTGAAGCTTTCTTT. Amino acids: CSARDRRVGTTEAFF.

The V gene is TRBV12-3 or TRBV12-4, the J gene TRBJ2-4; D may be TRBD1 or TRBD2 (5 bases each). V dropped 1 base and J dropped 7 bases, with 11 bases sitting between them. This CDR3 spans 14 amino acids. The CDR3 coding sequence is TGTGCCAGCAGTTTAGTGGGGACCATGAACATTCAGTACTTC. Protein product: CASSLVGTMNIQYF.

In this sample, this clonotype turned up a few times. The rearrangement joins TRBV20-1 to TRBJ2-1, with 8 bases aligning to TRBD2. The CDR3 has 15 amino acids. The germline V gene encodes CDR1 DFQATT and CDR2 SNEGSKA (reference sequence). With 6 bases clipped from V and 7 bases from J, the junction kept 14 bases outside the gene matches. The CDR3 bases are TGCAGTGCCCAGAGAACCAGCGGGAGTGTAAATGAGCAGTTCTTC. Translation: CSAQRTSGSVNEQFF.

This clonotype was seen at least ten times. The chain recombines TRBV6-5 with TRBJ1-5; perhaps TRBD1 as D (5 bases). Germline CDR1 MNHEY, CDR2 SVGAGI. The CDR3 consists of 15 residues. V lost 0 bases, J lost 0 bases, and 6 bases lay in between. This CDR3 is CASSYSQGSNQPQHF. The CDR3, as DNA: TGTGCCAGCAGTTACTCGCAGGGTAGCAATCAGCCCCAGCATTTT.

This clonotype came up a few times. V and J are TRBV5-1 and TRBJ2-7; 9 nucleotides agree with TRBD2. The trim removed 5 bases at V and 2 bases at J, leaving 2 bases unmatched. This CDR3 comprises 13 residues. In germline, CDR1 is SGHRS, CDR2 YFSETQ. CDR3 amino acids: CASRRGGPYEQYF. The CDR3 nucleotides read TGCGCCAGCAGGCGGGGGGGCCCCTACGAGCAGTACTTC.

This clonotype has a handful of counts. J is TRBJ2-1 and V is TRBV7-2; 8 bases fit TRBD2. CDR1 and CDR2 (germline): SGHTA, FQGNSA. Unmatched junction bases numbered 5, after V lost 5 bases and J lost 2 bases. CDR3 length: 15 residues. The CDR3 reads CASSLSGSTYNEQFF. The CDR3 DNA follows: TGTGCCAGCAGCCTCAGCGGGAGTACCTACAATGAGCAGTTCTTC.

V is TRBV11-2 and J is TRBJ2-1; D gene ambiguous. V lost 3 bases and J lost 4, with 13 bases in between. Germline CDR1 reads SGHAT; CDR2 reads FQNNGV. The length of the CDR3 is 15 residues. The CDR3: CASSFSSTLYNEQFF. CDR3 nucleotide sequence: TGTGCCAGCAGCTTTAGCTCCACCCTTTACAATGAGCAGTTCTTC.

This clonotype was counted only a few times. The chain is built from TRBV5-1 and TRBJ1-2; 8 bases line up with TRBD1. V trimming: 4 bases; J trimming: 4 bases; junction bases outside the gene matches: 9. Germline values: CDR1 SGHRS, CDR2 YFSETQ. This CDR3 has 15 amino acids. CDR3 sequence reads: CASSPTGEPVYGYTF. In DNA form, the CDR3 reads TGCGCCAGCAGCCCGACAGGGGAGCCGGTCTATGGCTACACCTTC.

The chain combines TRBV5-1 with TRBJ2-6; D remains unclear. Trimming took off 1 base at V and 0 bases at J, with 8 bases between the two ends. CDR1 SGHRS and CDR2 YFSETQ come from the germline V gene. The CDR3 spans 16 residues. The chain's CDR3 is CASSLTVDSGANVLTF. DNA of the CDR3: TGCGCCAGCAGCTTGACGGTTGACTCTGGGGCCAACGTCCTGACTTTC.

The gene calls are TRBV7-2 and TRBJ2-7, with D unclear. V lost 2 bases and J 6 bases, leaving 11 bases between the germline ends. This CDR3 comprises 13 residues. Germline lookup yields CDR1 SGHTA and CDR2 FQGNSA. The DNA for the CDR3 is TGTGCCAGCAGCTTAATCAGCGTAGGCGAGCAGTACTTC. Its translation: CASSLISVGEQYF.

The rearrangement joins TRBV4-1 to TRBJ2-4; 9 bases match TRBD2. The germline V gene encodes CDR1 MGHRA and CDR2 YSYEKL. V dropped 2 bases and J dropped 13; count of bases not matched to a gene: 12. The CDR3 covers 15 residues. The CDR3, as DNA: TGCGCCAGCAGCCAATCTCTTAGCGGGAGCTGGGAGCAGTACTTC. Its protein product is CASSQSLSGSWEQYF.

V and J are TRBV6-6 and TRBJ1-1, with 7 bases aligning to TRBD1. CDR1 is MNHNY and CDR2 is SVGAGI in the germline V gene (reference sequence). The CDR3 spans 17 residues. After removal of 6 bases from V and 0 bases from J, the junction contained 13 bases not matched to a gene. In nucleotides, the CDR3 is TGTGCCAGCAGGTATTCCCCAGGGGGGGGAATGAACACTGAAGCTTTCTTT. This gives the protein CASRYSPGGGMNTEAFF.

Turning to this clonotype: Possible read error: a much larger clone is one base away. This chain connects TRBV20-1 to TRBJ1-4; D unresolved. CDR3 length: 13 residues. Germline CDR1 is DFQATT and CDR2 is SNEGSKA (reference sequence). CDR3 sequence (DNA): TGCAGAGCTAGTAGGACTACTAATGAAAAACTGTTTTTT. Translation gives CRASRTTNEKLFF.